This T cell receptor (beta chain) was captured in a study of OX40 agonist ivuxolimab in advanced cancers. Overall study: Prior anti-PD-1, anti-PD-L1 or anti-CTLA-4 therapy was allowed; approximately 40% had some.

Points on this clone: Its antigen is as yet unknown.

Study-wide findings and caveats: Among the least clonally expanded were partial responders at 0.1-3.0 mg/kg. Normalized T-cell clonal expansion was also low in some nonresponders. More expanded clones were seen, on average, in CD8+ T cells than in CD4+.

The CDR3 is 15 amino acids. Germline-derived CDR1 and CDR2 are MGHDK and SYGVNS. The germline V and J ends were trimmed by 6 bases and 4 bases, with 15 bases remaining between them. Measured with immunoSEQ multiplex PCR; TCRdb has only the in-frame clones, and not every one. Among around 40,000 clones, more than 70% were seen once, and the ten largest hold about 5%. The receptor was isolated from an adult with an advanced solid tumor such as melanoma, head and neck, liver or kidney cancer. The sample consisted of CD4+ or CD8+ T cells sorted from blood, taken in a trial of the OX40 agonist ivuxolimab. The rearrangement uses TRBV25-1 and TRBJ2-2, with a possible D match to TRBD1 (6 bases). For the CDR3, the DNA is TGTGCCAGCAGAACGGGACACCTTAGCACCGGGGAGCTGTTTTTT. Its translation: CASRTGHLSTGELFF.